Each of the 24 T cell receptor beta chains below was sequenced from the same sample in a study of blood T cell repertoires in COVID-19 (dated by TCRdb to the early 2020s). The library was obtained by the immunoSEQ multiplex PCR assay. This is the immuneACCESS table as TCRdb keeps it, with only in-frame sequences that have V and J called. A part of the clones is gone; compared with another copy, unresolved V genes explain less than half, and the rest is unexplained. The sample includes about 370,000 clones, with around 91% observed a single time. The ten biggest clones cover 6.5% to 8% of the sample. The sequenced material came from peripheral blood. All receptors derive from a man aged 18 to 30 with active or convalescent COVID-19.

The rearrangement uses TRBV3-1 (or the pseudogene TRBV3-2) and TRBJ2-5; 7 nucleotides line up with TRBD1. The CDR3 has 16 residues. J lost 4 bases, V lost 0 bases, and 8 bases had no gene match. Germline lookup yields CDR1 LGHDT and CDR2 YNNKEL (reference sequence). In DNA form, the CDR3 reads TGTGCCAGCAGCCAAGAGTTGGGGGACAGAAGAGAGACCCAGTACTTC. Protein: CASSQELGDRRETQYF.

The V gene is TRBV5-1, the J gene TRBJ1-6, with TRBD1 matching over 9 bases. With V trimmed by 5 bases and J by 9 bases, 6 bases remained unmatched. This CDR3 comprises 14 residues. Germline V gene lookup returns CDR1 SGHRS and CDR2 YFSETQ. CDR3 coding DNA: TGCGCCAGCAGGGCGGACAGGGGTCGTTCACCCCTCCACTTT. It codes for CASRADRGRSPLHF.

This chain joins TRBV29-1 and TRBJ1-2; D remains ambiguous. Germline V lookup: CDR1 SQVTM, CDR2 ANQGSEA. This CDR3 is 12 amino acids long. Trimming left V 2 bases short and J 4 bases short, with 8 bases between. The CDR3 nucleotides read TGCAGCGTTGAATTGGGGAGCTATGGCTACACCTTC. The encoded protein is CSVELGSYGYTF.

The chain combines TRBV19 with TRBJ2-7, with TRBD1 matching 7 bases. The CDR3 has 16 residues. Germline CDR1 is LNHDA and CDR2 is SQIVND (reference sequence). V trimming: 1 base; J trimming: 3 bases; junction bases outside the gene matches: 9. The CDR3 DNA reads TGTGCCAGTAGTATAGGGTACAGGGGTTACGACTACGAGCAGTACTTC. Its protein is CASSIGYRGYDYEQYF.

The chain carries TRBV29-1 and TRBJ1-1; 9 bases align to TRBD1. J lost 5 bases, V lost 2 bases, and 6 bases had no gene match. The CDR3 loop spans 14 amino acids. Germline V CDR1 and CDR2: SQVTM, ANQGSEA. The CDR3 region has the DNA TGCAGCGTTGAAAGGGGGACAGGGTGGACTGAAGCTTTCTTT. Protein product: CSVERGTGWTEAFF.

The V gene is TRBV15, the J gene TRBJ1-5; D is perhaps TRBD1 (5 bases). Germline loops: CDR1 LNHNV, CDR2 YYDKDF (reference sequence). The CDR3 has 14 amino acids. The V gene lost 1 base and the J gene lost 5 bases, with 9 bases spanning the gap. This CDR3 reads CATSRVGGDQPQHF. In DNA form, the CDR3 reads TGTGCCACCAGCAGAGTGGGGGGAGATCAGCCCCAGCATTTT.

The V and J genes are TRBV4-2 and TRBJ1-5; 9 bases are shared with TRBD1. Germline CDR1 and CDR2: LGHNA and YNFKEQ. CDR3 length equals 15 residues. V dropped 1 base and J dropped 4; count of bases not matched to a gene: 2. Written as DNA, the CDR3 is TGTGCCAGCAGCCAAGGGACAGGGGTGAATCAGCCCCAGCATTTT. This codes for CASSQGTGVNQPQHF.

This sequence joins TRBV19 and TRBJ2-7; 7 bases match TRBD1. The J segment lost 2 bases and the V segment lost 5 bases, leaving 6 bases of the junction unmatched. Germline CDR1 LNHDA, CDR2 SQIVND (reference sequence). The CDR3 is 14 amino acids. In DNA, the CDR3 is TGTGCCAGTAGTCGCTGGGACAGAACCTACGAGCAGTACTTC. It translates to CASSRWDRTYEQYF.

V and J are TRBV6-1 and TRBJ1-2; 9 bases agree with TRBD1. Germline assignment: CDR1 MNHNS and CDR2 SASEGT. J gave up 0 bases and V 2 bases, and 4 bases lay outside the gene matches. The CDR3 is 16 amino acids. CDR3: CASSEWTGAANYGYTF. The CDR3 DNA follows: TGTGCCAGCAGTGAATGGACAGGGGCAGCTAACTATGGCTACACCTTC.

The chain couples TRBV3-1 (or the pseudogene TRBV3-2) to TRBJ2-5; D perhaps matches TRBD1 (6 bases). Between the trimmed V and J ends, which lost 4 bases and 4 bases, there was a span of 13 bases. This CDR3 has 14 amino acids. The germline V gene has CDR1 LGHDT and CDR2 YNNKEL (reference sequence). Here the CDR3 DNA reads TGTGCCAGCAGCCCGAACAGGGTTCGAGAGACCCAGTACTTC. Protein product: CASSPNRVRETQYF.

J is TRBJ1-5 and V is TRBV2, with TRBD1 as a possible D gene (5 bases). V was pared by 6 bases and J by 9 bases, with 18 bases between. The length of the CDR3 is 14 residues. Germline CDR1 SNHLY, CDR2 FYNNEI. CDR3 DNA: TGTGCCAGCAGCGGCGTTGGGGCCCTTGGGCCCCAGCATTTT. Translating it yields CASSGVGALGPQHF.

The chain employs TRBV6-2 or TRBV6-3 and TRBJ2-7; 7 bases fit TRBD2. Germline CDR1 and CDR2: MNHEY and SVGEGT. This CDR3 has 16 residues. V lost 0 bases and J lost 5; bases outside the gene matches: 10. CDR3 nucleotide sequence: TGTGCCAGCAGTTACTCGAGTGGCGGGAGTTCCCACGAGCAGTACTTC. This translates into CASSYSSGGSSHEQYF.

V and J are TRBV12-3 or TRBV12-4 and TRBJ1-2, with D perhaps matching TRBD1 (6 bases). The CDR3 totals 12 residues. V lost 6 bases and J lost 8, with 13 bases in between. CDR3 coding DNA: TGTGCCAGCAGAGCAGGGGTAGGGGGCTACACCTTC. Protein product: CASRAGVGGYTF.

V gene TRBV6-5 combines with J gene TRBJ1-6, with D possibly matching TRBD1 (5 bases). The CDR3 spans 14 residues. Germline V lookup: CDR1 MNHEY, CDR2 SVGAGI. V was cut by 6 bases and J by 8 bases, with 14 bases left in between. The CDR3: CASRRGTVDSPLHF. CDR3 sequence (DNA): TGTGCCAGCAGGCGGGGGACGGTTGATTCACCCCTCCACTTT.

V gene TRBV9 combines with J gene TRBJ1-6, with 7 bases matching TRBD1. Germline V gives CDR1 SGDLS, CDR2 YYNGEE. After removal of 3 bases from V and 2 bases from J, the junction contained 11 bases not matched to a gene. CDR3 length equals 18 residues. The CDR3 DNA sequence: TGTGCCAGCAGCGATCGGACAGGCCAAGGGACCTATAATTCACCCCTCCACTTT. Encoded protein: CASSDRTGQGTYNSPLHF. The full variable domain, in which reference TRBV9 and TRBJ1-6 provide the parts outside the CDR3, is DSGVTQTPKHLITATGQRVTLRCSPRSGDLSVYWYQQSLDQGLQFLIQYYNGEERAKGNILERFSAQQFPDLHSELNLSSLELGDSALYFCASSDRTGQGTYNSPLHFGNGTRLTVT.

This chain links TRBV2 with TRBJ1-2; TRBD1 agrees at 8 bases. The CDR3 spans 15 residues. V lost 4 bases to trimming and J lost 4 bases; unmatched junction nucleotides: 8. The germline CDR1 and CDR2 sequences are SNHLY and FYNNEI. The CDR3 DNA follows: TGTGCCAGCAGTGCAAGGGCAGGGGGCGTCTATGGCTACACCTTC. Protein: CASSARAGGVYGYTF.

J is TRBJ2-7 and V is TRBV29-1, with D maybe TRBD2 (5 bases). The CDR3 runs to 14 residues. The V end lost 3 bases, the J end lost 2 bases, and 14 bases lay between the germline ends. Germline CDR1 is SQVTM and CDR2 is ANQGSEA. This CDR3 reads CSVDSDSDPYEQYF. Here the CDR3 DNA reads TGCAGCGTTGATAGCGATAGCGATCCCTACGAGCAGTACTTC.

This clone appeared once. A junction end diverges from the germline sequence, so it may reflect a read error. This chain uses TRBV7-7 with TRBJ2-6; 8 bases are shared with TRBD1. From germline, CDR1 is SSHAT and CDR2 FNYEAQ (reference sequence). The CDR3 extends over 19 amino acids. The CDR3 nucleotides read TGTGCCAGCAGCAATCCCGTGGCAGGGGGCGGATCTGGGGCCAACGTGCTGACTTTC. Encoded protein: CASSNPVAGGGSGANVLTF.

The chain links TRBV11-2 to TRBJ2-5, with D tentatively TRBD2 (6 bases). CDR3 size: 13 residues. Germline V gene lookup returns CDR1 SGHAT and CDR2 FQNNGV. Trimming took 5 bases from V and 5 from J, leaving 12 bases between them. CDR3 DNA sequence: TGTGCCAGCAGCCGGTCTAGCGAGGAGACCCAGTACTTC. It yields the protein CASSRSSEETQYF.

The table lists this clone with a few counts. This chain uses TRBV7-9 with TRBJ1-2; the match to TRBD1 covers 7 bases. V gave up 4 bases and J gave up 2 bases; unmatched junction bases: 10. This CDR3 is built from 16 residues. CDR1 and CDR2 from the germline V gene are SEHNR and FQNEAQ (reference sequence). DNA of the CDR3: TGTGCCAGCAGCTCTACGACAGGGATCTGGAACTATGGCTACACCTTC. Amino acids: CASSSTTGIWNYGYTF.

The gene calls are TRBV2 and TRBJ2-3; 7 bases are a match to TRBD1. Germline values: CDR1 SNHLY, CDR2 FYNNEI. The CDR3 runs to 15 residues. Trimming cost V 5 bases and J 3 bases; bases outside gene matches: 8. The CDR3 DNA reads TGTGCCAGCAGTCCCCAGGGCAGGGGGACAGATACGCAGTATTTT. The encoded protein is CASSPQGRGTDTQYF.

V and J are TRBV5-1 and TRBJ2-1, with 7 bases identical to TRBD1. Trimming took 5 bases from V and 8 from J; bases not matched to a gene: 13. This CDR3 comprises 15 residues. CDR1 and CDR2 (germline): SGHRS, YFSETQ. CDR3 amino acids: CASRMGQYVADEQFF. The CDR3 DNA reads as TGCGCCAGCAGAATGGGACAGTATGTGGCGGATGAGCAGTTCTTC.

This chain connects TRBV6-6 to TRBJ2-7, with a possible D match to TRBD2 (6 bases). This CDR3 is built from 16 residues. The germline V and J ends were trimmed by 0 bases and 5 bases, with 17 bases remaining between them. Germline lookup yields CDR1 MNHNY and CDR2 SVGAGI (reference sequence). The DNA of the CDR3 is TGTGCCAGCAGTTACTCGACCGCGGGGACCTGGAACGAGCAGTACTTC. It translates to CASSYSTAGTWNEQYF.

In its sample, this clone was seen once. The rearrangement links TRBV4-3 to TRBJ2-7; perhaps TRBD1 as D (5 bases). The germline V and J ends were trimmed by 0 bases and 2 bases, with 11 bases remaining between them. Germline V gene data show CDR1 as LGHNA and CDR2 as YSLEER. The CDR3 runs to 15 residues. In DNA, the CDR3 is TGCGCCAGCAGCCAAGATACAGGCCCTCCCTACGAGCAGTACTTC. It specifies CASSQDTGPPYEQYF.